The clone carrying this TCR beta chain has only a few counts. Its antigen is still unknown. This entry belongs to a study of cytomegalovirus exposure and HLA in healthy donors. Study in general: Around 81% of roughly 430 genotyped donors fell in the Caucasian-associated ancestry cluster. Findings of the study overall: Roughly uniform depth of sequencing across donors was assumed in presence/absence analyses. In all likelihood, a cluster of highly shared sequence variants was a sequencing artifact. It emerged from a later analysis that several of the most significant clusters appeared to be linked to common viral pathogens.

The PCR contained 60 Vbeta and 13 Jbeta primers. Data came from immunoSEQ multiplex PCR; TCRdb stores just in-frame clones and leaves some out. The sample lists some 110,000 clones, roughly three quarters occurring once. The CDR3 is made up of 14 amino acids. CDR1 is SQVTM, CDR2 ANQGSEA, per germline. Trimming stripped 4 bases from V and 5 bases from J, with 17 bases between. The chain carries TRBV29-1 and TRBJ1-1; D is uncertain. This clonotype was obtained from a man between 25 and 39 years old in good health and CMV-seronegative. The specimen sequenced was PBMCs. The CDR3 DNA sequence: TGCAGCGTTGCGTCCGTGGAGAGAGGGACTGAAGCTTTCTTT. Translating gives CSVASVERGTEAFF. Filled out from reference TRBV29-1 and TRBJ1-1, the complete variable domain reads SAVISQKPSRDICQRGTSLTIQCQVDSQVTMMFWYRQQPGQSLTLIATANQGSEATYESGFVIDKFPISRPNLTFSTLTVSNMSPEDSSIYLCSVASVERGTEAFFGQGTRLTVV.